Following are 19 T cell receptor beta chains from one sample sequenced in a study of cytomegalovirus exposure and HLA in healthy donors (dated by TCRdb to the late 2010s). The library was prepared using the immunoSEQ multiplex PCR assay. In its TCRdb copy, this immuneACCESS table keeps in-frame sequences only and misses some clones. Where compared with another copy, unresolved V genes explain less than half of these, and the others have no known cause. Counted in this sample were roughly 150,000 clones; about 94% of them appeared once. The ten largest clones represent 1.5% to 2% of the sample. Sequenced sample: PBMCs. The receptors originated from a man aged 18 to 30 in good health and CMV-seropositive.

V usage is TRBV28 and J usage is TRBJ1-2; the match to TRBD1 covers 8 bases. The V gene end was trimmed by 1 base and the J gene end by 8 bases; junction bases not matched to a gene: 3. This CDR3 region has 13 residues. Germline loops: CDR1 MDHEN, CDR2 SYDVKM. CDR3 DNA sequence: TGTGCCAGCAGTTTATTTGGACAGGGCGGCTACACCTTC. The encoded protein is CASSLFGQGGYTF.

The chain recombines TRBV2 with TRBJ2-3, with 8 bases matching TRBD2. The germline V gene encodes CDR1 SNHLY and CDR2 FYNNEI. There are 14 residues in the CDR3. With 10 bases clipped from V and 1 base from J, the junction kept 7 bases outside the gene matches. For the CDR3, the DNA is TGTGCCACCAATAGCGGGACCCGCACAGATACGCAGTATTTT. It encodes CATNSGTRTDTQYF.

The CDR3: CASSVDYFNEKLFF. Written as DNA, the CDR3 is TGTGCCAGCAGCGTAGATTACTTTAATGAAAAACTGTTTTTT. The V gene is TRBV9, the J gene TRBJ1-4; the D is unclear. Germline lookup yields CDR1 SGDLS and CDR2 YYNGEE. V dropped 0 bases and J dropped 4 bases, with 7 bases sitting between them. This CDR3 has 14 residues.

CDR3 nucleotides: TGTGCCAGCAGCCCGAAGCTAGCGGAGGTCCAAGAGACCCAGTACTTC. Protein sequence: CASSPKLAEVQETQYF. The chain has TRBV7-9 and TRBJ2-5; 7 nucleotides match TRBD2. V gave up 5 bases and J gave up 1 base; unmatched junction bases: 10. The CDR3 extends over 16 amino acids. Looked up from germline, CDR1 is SEHNR and CDR2 is FQNEAQ (reference sequence).

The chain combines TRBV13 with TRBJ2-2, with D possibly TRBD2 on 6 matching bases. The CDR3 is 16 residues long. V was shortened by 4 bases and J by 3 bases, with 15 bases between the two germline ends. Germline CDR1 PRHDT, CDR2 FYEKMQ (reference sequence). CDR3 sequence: CASSSRSSDDTGELFF. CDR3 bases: TGTGCCAGCAGCTCCCGGTCTAGCGACGACACCGGGGAGCTGTTTTTT.

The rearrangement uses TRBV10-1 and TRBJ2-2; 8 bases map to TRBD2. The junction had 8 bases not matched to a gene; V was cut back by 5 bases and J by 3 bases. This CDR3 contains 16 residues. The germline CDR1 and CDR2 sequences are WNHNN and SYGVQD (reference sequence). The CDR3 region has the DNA TGCGCCAGCAGTAAACCTACTAGCGGCGACACCGGGGAGCTGTTTTTT. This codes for CASSKPTSGDTGELFF.

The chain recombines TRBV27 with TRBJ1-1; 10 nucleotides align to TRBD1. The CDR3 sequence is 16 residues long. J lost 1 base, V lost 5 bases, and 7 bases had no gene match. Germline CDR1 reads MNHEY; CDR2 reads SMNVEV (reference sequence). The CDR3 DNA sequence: TGTGCCAGCAGTCCAGGACAGGGGGTCTGGAACACTGAAGCTTTCTTT. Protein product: CASSPGQGVWNTEAFF.

CDR3 protein: CASAPLAGSYNEQFF. DNA for the CDR3: TGTGCCAGTGCCCCCCTTGCGGGCTCCTACAATGAGCAGTTCTTC. J is TRBJ2-1 and V is TRBV19; a weak D match, TRBD2 (5 bases). This CDR3 is built from 15 residues. Between the trimmed V and J ends, which lost 8 bases and 0 bases, there was a span of 14 bases. Germline CDR1 LNHDA, CDR2 SQIVND (reference sequence).

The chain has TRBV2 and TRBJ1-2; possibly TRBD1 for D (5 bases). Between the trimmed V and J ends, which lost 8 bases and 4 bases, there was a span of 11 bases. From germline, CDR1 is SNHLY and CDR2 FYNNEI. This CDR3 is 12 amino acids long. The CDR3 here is CASGFDSYGYTF. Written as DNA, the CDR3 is TGTGCCAGCGGCTTTGACAGCTATGGCTACACCTTC.

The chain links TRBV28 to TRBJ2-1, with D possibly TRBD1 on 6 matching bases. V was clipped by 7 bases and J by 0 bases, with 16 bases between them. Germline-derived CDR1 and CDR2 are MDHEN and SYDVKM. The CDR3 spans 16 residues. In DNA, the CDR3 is TGTGCCAGCATCACTCAGGGGTTAAGCTCCTACAATGAGCAGTTCTTC. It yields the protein CASITQGLSSYNEQFF.

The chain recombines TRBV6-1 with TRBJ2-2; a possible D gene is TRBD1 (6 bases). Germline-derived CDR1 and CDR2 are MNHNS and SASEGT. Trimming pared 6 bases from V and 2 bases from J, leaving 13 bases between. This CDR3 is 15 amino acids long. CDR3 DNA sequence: TGTGCCAGCAGGGAACGGGACATTAACACCGGGGAGCTGTTTTTT. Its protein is CASRERDINTGELFF.

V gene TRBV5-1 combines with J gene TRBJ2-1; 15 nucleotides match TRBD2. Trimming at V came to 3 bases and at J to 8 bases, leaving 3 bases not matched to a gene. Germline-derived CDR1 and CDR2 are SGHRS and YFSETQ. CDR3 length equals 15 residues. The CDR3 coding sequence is TGCGCCAGCAGCTCAGGACTAGCGGGAGGGGATGAGCAGTTCTTC. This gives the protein CASSSGLAGGDEQFF.

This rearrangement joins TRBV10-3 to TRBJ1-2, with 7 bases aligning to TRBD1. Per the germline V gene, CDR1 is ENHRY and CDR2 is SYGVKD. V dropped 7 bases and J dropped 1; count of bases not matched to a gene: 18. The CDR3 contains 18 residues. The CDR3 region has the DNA TGTGCCATCAAACGTCTGGGTACAACAGGGGAGATTAACTATGGCTACACCTTC. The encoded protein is CAIKRLGTTGEINYGYTF.

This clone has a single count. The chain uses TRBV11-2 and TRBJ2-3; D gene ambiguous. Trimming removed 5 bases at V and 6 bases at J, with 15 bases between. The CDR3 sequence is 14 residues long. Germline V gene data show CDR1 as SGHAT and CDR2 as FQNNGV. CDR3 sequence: CASSQNAWADTQYF. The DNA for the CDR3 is TGTGCCAGCAGCCAAAACGCCTGGGCGGATACGCAGTATTTT.

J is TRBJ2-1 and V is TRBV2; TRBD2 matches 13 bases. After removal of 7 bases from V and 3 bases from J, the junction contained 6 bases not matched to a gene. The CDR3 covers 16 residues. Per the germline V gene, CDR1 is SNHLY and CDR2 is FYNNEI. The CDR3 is CASTGLAGPLYNEQFF. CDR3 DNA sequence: TGTGCCAGCACGGGACTAGCGGGGCCCCTCTACAATGAGCAGTTCTTC. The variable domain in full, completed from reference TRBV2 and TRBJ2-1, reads EPEVTQTPSHQVTQMGQEVILRCVPISNHLYFYWYRQILGQKVEFLVSFYNNEISEKSEIFDDQFSVERPDGSNFTLKIRSTKLEDSAMYFCASTGLAGPLYNEQFFGPGTRLTVL.

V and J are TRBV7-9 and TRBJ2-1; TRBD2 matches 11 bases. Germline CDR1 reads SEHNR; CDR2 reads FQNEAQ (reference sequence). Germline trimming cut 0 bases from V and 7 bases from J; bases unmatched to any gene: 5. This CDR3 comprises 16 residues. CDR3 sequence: CASSLALAGGENEQFF. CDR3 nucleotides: TGTGCCAGCAGCTTAGCCTTAGCGGGAGGGGAGAATGAGCAGTTCTTC.

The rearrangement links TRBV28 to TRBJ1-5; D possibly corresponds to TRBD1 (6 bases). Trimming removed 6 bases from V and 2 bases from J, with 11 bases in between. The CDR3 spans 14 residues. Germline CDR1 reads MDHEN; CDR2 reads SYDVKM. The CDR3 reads CASSIQGGNQPQHF. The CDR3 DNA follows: TGTGCCAGCAGCATACAGGGTGGCAATCAGCCCCAGCATTTT.

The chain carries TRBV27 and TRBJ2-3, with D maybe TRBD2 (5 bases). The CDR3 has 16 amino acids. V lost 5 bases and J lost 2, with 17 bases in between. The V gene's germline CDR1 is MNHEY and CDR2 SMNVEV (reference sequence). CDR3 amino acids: CASSMLALSPTDTQYF. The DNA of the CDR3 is TGTGCCAGCAGTATGCTAGCTCTGTCGCCCACAGATACGCAGTATTTT.

The CDR3 sequence: CASRTSGRASEQFF. The DNA of the CDR3 is TGTGCCAGCCGGACTAGCGGGAGGGCCAGTGAGCAGTTCTTC. The chain links TRBV28 to TRBJ2-1; 15 bases agree with TRBD2. The CDR3 is made up of 14 amino acids. V was pared by 8 bases and J by 9 bases, with 5 bases of the junction left unmatched. Per the germline V gene, CDR1 is MDHEN and CDR2 is SYDVKM.